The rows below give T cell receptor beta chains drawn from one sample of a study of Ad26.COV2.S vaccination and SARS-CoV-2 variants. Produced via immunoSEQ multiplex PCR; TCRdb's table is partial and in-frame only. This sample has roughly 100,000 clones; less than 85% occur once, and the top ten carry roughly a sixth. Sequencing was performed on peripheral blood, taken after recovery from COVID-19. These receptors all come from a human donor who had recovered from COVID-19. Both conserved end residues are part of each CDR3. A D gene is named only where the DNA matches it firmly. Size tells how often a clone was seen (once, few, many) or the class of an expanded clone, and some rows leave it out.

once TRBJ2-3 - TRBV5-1 TGCGCCAGCAGCTTGGTTGTGCGATCAGATACGCAGTATTTT CASSLVVRSDTQYF
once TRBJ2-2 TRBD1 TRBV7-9 TGTGCCAGCAGCTTCAGGGGGTTCACCACCGGGGAGCTGTTTTTT CASSFRGFTTGELFF
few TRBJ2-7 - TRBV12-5 TGTGCTAGTGCCAGGGACATCTACGAGCAGTACTTC CASARDIYEQYF
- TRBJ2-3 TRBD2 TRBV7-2 TGTGCCAGCAGCTTCCGGACTAGCGGGGTCCCAGATACGCAGTATTTT CASSFRTSGVPDTQYF
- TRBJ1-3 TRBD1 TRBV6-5 TGTGCCAGTGGGGACAGCTCTGGAAACACCATATATTTT CASGDSSGNTIYF
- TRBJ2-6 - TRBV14 TGTGCCAGCAGCCAACCTGGGGCCAACGTCCTGACTTTC CASSQPGANVLTF
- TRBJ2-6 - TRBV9 TGTGCCAGCAGCGTAGGTTCCTTATCTGGGGCCAACGTCCTGACTTTC CASSVGSLSGANVLTF
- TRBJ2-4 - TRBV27 TGTGCCAGCAACAGGTCTGTTGCCAAAAACATTCAGTACTTC CASNRSVAKNIQYF
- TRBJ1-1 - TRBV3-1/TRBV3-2 TGTGCCAGCAGCCAAGCCTCGGGAGCTCACACTGAAGCTTTCTTT CASSQASGAHTEAFF
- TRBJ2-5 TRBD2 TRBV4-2 TGTGCCAGCAGCCAAGGGAACGGGGGGGCATTGGAGACCCAGTACTTC CASSQGNGGALETQYF
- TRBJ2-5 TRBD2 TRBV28 TGTGCCAGCAGCTATTCGGGACTAGCGGGGCAGGAGACCCAGTACTTC CASSYSGLAGQETQYF
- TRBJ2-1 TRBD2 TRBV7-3 TGTGCCAGCAGCTCCGTGCTGAGCGGGGGATACAATGAGCAGTTCTTC CASSSVLSGGYNEQFF
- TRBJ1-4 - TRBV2 TGTGCCAGCACCGAGGTACAGGATGAAAAACTGTTTTTT CASTEVQDEKLFF
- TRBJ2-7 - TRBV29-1 TGCAGCGGAGGACAGTCTTCCTCCTACGAGCAGTACTTC CSGGQSSSYEQYF
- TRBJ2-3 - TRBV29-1 TGCAGTACCACAGGGCAGGGGCACACAGATACGCAGTATTTT CSTTGQGHTDTQYF
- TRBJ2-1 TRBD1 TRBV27 TGTGCCAGCAGTTTAGGCGGACAGGGTAATGAGCAGTTCTTC CASSLGGQGNEQFF
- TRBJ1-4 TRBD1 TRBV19 TGTGCCAGTAGTATAATGGGACAGGGGGGCGAAAAACTGTTTTTT CASSIMGQGGEKLFF
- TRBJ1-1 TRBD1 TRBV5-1 TGCGCCAGCAGCCCGAGACAGGGGGACACTGAAGCTTTCTTT CASSPRQGDTEAFF
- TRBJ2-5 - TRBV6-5 TGTGCCAGCAGTTACGACCTACAGGGTGAAGAGACCCAGTACTTC CASSYDLQGEETQYF
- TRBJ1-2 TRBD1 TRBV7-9 TGTGCCAGCAGCTTAGCGACAGGGGGCGACCGACACTATGGCTACACCTTC CASSLATGGDRHYGYTF
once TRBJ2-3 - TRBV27 TGTGCCAGCAGTTTATCTGGGGAGGCCGGGACAGATACGCAGTATTTT CASSLSGEAGTDTQYF
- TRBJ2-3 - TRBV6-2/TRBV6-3 TGTGCCAGCAGTGAGGGGGTGTCCACAGATACGCAGTATTTT CASSEGVSTDTQYF
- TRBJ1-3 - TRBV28 TGTGCCAGCAGCCAAACTTTAGGAAGGGGAATATATTTT CASSQTLGRGIYF
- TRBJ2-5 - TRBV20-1 TGCAGTGCCAACAGTGGGGAGACCCAGTACTTC CSANSGETQYF
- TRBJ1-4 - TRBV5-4 TGTGCCAGCAGCTGGAGGGTCGGGGAGGAGAATGAAAAACTGTTTTTT CASSWRVGEENEKLFF
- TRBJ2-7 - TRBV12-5 TGTGCTAGTGCCCCCCAGGCTAGCGTGCTCGAGTGGTACTTC CASAPQASVLEWYF
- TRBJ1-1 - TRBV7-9 TGTGCCAGCAGCTTTGACACTGAAGCTTTCTTT CASSFDTEAFF
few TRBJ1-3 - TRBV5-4 TGTGCCAGCAGCTTAGGACAGGGAAACACCATATATTTT CASSLGQGNTIYF
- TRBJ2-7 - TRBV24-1 TGTGCCACCAGTGATGTCCGCCAGGGGCCCCGTGTACGGTACGAGCAGTACTTC CATSDVRQGPRVRYEQYF
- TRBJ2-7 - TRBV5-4 TGTGCCAGCAGCTTGGCGAGAGGGGCCGTAGGGGAGCAGTACTTC CASSLARGAVGEQYF
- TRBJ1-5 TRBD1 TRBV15 TGTGCCACCAGCAGAGTTCAGGGGGGCAATCAGCCCCAGCATTTT CATSRVQGGNQPQHF
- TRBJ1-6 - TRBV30 TGTGCCTGGAGTGTCAGCACCAGGGTAAATGCTTCACCCCTCCACTTT CAWSVSTRVNASPLHF
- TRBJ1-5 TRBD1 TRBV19 TGTGCCAGTAGTATAGGACAGGGTAATCAGCCCCAGCATTTT CASSIGQGNQPQHF
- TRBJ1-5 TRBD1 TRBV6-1 TGTGCCAGCAGTGATCCCGGGACAGGGGGACTAAGGGGCAATCAGCCCCAGCATTTT CASSDPGTGGLRGNQPQHF
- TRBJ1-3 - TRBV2 TGTGCCAGCAGTGTAGGCGGAACCGTCGTCGTGGGAAACACCATATATTTT CASSVGGTVVVGNTIYF